This T cell receptor beta chain appears in the sequencing data of a study of CD8+ T cells in alopecia areata. Findings and caveats of the study: Clonality exceeded that of normal scalp in lesional scalp, most notably in alopecia totalis/universalis. Mouse data revealed clearer TCR sharing than patient data did, a gap possibly tied to HLA.

On this clone: No antigen is known for it.

T lymphocytes (CD4+ and CD8+) were sorted from PBMCs. Sequencing relied on a cDNA template that was reverse transcribed from extracted RNA. Assay used: immunoSEQ multiplex PCR; TCRdb lists only in-frame clones, some missing. This sample has some 100,000 clones; over 60% occur once, and the top ten carry about 3%. This TCR was recovered from a human donor in good health. The sample taken for sequencing was CD4+ T cells sorted from blood.

The CDR3 loop is CSVLRDRGWNFGYTF. The CDR3 DNA follows: TGCAGCGTCCTCCGGGACAGGGGTTGGAATTTTGGCTACACCTTC. The chain recombines TRBV29-1 with TRBJ1-2, with 10 nucleotides matching TRBD1. The CDR3 is made up of 15 amino acids. V gave up 6 bases and J gave up 7 bases; unmatched junction bases: 14. CDR1 and CDR2 from the germline V gene are SQVTM and ANQGSEA.